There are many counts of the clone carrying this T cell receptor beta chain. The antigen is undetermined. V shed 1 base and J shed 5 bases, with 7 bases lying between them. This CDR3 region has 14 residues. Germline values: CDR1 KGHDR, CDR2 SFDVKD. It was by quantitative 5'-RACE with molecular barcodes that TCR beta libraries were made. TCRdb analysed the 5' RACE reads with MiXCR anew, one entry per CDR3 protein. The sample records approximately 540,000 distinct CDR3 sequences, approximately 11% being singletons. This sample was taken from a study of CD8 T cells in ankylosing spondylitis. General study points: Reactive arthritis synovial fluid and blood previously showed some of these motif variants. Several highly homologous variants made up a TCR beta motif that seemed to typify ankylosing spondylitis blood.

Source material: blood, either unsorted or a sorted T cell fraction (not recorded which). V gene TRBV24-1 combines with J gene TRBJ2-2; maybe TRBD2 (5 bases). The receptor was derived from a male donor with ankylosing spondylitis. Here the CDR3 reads CATSDFRETGELFF. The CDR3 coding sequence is TGTGCCACCAGTGATTTCCGGGAAACCGGGGAGCTGTTTTTT.